Each of the 18 T cell receptor beta chains below was sequenced from the same sample in a study of blood T cell repertoires in COVID-19. TCRdb's table, derived via immunoSEQ multiplex PCR, lists solely in-frame clones and lacks some. The sample has more than 200,000 clones, under 90% seen once. The sequenced sample consisted of peripheral blood. Receptor source: a man in his fifties or sixties with acute or convalescent COVID-19.

This sequence joins TRBV7-2 and TRBJ2-4; possible D gene TRBD2, 7 bases. The CDR3 sequence is 14 residues long. Germline CDR1 is SGHTA and CDR2 is FQGNSA. V dropped 6 bases and J dropped 8 bases, with 17 bases sitting between them. In DNA, the CDR3 is TGTGCCAGCAGTAAGGGGGGAGGGGCGGACATTCAGTACTTC. This sequence encodes CASSKGGGADIQYF.

The genes are TRBV5-1 and TRBJ2-2; 8 bases line up with TRBD1. With V trimmed by 4 bases and J by 6 bases, 8 bases remained unmatched. Germline assignment: CDR1 SGHRS and CDR2 YFSETQ. The CDR3 runs to 15 residues. The DNA of the CDR3 is TGCGCCAGCAGCCCGACAGGGGTTCGCGCCGGGGAGCTGTTTTTT. Its protein is CASSPTGVRAGELFF.

This clone has more than one count but fewer than ten. This chain connects TRBV2 to TRBJ1-2, with D perhaps matching TRBD1 (5 bases). The CDR3 loop spans 12 amino acids. Trimming removed 7 bases from V and 2 bases from J, with 8 bases in between. Germline CDR1 and CDR2: SNHLY and FYNNEI. The CDR3 nucleotides are TGTGCCAGCATCGGGGGGAACTATGGCTACACCTTC. Translating gives CASIGGNYGYTF.

The CDR3, as DNA: TGTGCCAGCGGGGTCGGGACTACTGTCTCCTACGAGCAGTACTTC. Residues: CASGVGTTVSYEQYF. V is TRBV2 and J is TRBJ2-7, with TRBD2 matching over 7 bases. This CDR3 is 15 amino acids long. The trim removed 8 bases at V and 0 bases at J, leaving 10 bases unmatched. Germline CDR1 reads SNHLY; CDR2 reads FYNNEI.

The chain recombines TRBV6-5 with TRBJ2-5; the match to TRBD1 covers 7 bases. Germline CDR1 is MNHEY and CDR2 is SVGAGI. This CDR3 has 13 amino acids. With V trimmed by 6 bases and J by 2 bases, 3 bases remained unmatched. In DNA, the CDR3 is TGTGCCAGCAGAAGGACAGGTCAAGAGACCCAGTACTTC. Amino acid sequence: CASRRTGQETQYF.

The chain links TRBV18 to TRBJ1-2; D is ambiguous. The CDR3 consists of 13 residues. The germline V gene encodes CDR1 KGHSH and CDR2 LQKENI. Trimming took 4 bases from V and 5 from J, leaving 11 bases between them. The CDR3 DNA reads as TGTGCCAGCTCACGCGAGAGGGAATATGGCTACACCTTC. It encodes CASSREREYGYTF.

This clone appeared a few times. The rearrangement links TRBV7-2 to TRBJ1-4; the D gene is possibly TRBD1 (5 bases). This CDR3 is built from 14 residues. Trimming shortened V by 1 base and J by 7 bases, and 10 bases separated the two germline ends. The germline gives CDR1 SGHTA, CDR2 FQGNSA. DNA of the CDR3: TGTGCCAGCAGCTTAGGGCAGGGAAGTGAAAAACTGTTTTTT. Protein sequence: CASSLGQGSEKLFF.

This chain uses TRBV27 with TRBJ1-1, with a weak D call TRBD1 (5 bases). Trimming pared 0 bases from V and 4 bases from J, leaving 21 bases between. The V gene's germline CDR1 is MNHEY and CDR2 SMNVEV (reference sequence). This CDR3 region has 18 residues. The CDR3 spells CASSLSGGFTVLRTEAFF. Written as DNA, the CDR3 is TGTGCCAGCAGTTTATCCGGGGGTTTTACAGTCCTTCGCACTGAAGCTTTCTTT.

The chain joins TRBV11-3 to TRBJ2-1; TRBD1 aligns across 9 bases. This CDR3 comprises 15 residues. Losses at the gene ends were 5 bases for V and 4 bases for J; bases not matched to a gene: 6. Looked up from germline, CDR1 is SGHNT and CDR2 is YENEEA. The CDR3 nucleotides are TGTGCCAGCAGCCCCGGGACAGGGTTTTACAATGAGCAGTTCTTC. Amino acids: CASSPGTGFYNEQFF.

The chain has TRBV6-2 or TRBV6-3 and TRBJ2-2; TRBD2 matches 8 bases. V was pared by 7 bases and J by 2 bases, with 12 bases of the junction left unmatched. CDR3 length equals 17 residues. CDR1 MNHEY and CDR2 SVGEGT come from the germline V gene. The CDR3 DNA reads TGTGCCAGCACCCCGCACCTGGCGGGGGGAAACACCGGGGAGCTGTTTTTT. As protein: CASTPHLAGGNTGELFF.

This clone has only one observation. This chain joins TRBV14 and TRBJ2-2, with 9 bases fitting TRBD2. Germline V gene lookup returns CDR1 SGHDN and CDR2 FVKESK. V gave up 1 base and J gave up 2 bases; unmatched junction bases: 5. The CDR3 spans 17 residues. The CDR3 DNA reads as TGTGCCAGCAGCCAAGTTAAGACTAGCGGAAACACCGGGGAGCTGTTTTTT. Translation: CASSQVKTSGNTGELFF.

CDR3 loop: CASSPGLVGGLNEQFF. CDR3 coding DNA: TGTGCCAGCAGTCCGGGACTAGTTGGCGGCTTGAATGAGCAGTTCTTC. The rearrangement links TRBV6-4 to TRBJ2-1, with 8 bases lining up with TRBD2. There are 16 residues in the CDR3. V lost 5 bases, J lost 7 bases, and 13 bases stayed unmatched. CDR1 is MRHNA, CDR2 SNTAGT, per germline.

The V gene is TRBV28, the J gene TRBJ2-7; the D is unclear. In germline, CDR1 is MDHEN, CDR2 SYDVKM. V shed 2 bases and J shed 5 bases, with 10 bases lying between them. This CDR3 comprises 13 residues. The CDR3 region is CASSLGPFNEQYF. The DNA for the CDR3 is TGTGCCAGCAGTTTAGGGCCTTTCAACGAGCAGTACTTC.

The chain joins TRBV24-1 to TRBJ1-2; D is uncertain. V lost 6 bases and J lost 2, with 6 bases in between. The CDR3 has 12 amino acids. Germline lookup yields CDR1 KGHDR and CDR2 SFDVKD. CDR3 region: CATSPGNYGYTF. The CDR3 DNA sequence: TGTGCCACCAGTCCGGGAAACTATGGCTACACCTTC.

The CDR3 bases are TGCGCCAGCAGTCCCCAGGGCAGGGATGAGGCTGAAGCTTTCTTT. It is translated as CASSPQGRDEAEAFF. The genes are TRBV5-1 and TRBJ1-1; D perhaps matches TRBD1 (5 bases). CDR1 SGHRS and CDR2 YFSETQ come from the germline V gene. The CDR3 has 15 amino acids. V lost 5 bases and J lost 6, with 20 bases in between.

The V call is TRBV5-1, the J call TRBJ2-1, with 9 bases that match TRBD2. With V trimmed by 4 bases and J by 8 bases, 10 bases remained unmatched. Germline V gene data show CDR1 as SGHRS and CDR2 as YFSETQ. This CDR3 is 15 amino acids long. The CDR3 DNA sequence: TGCGCCAGCAGCACGGCCGGGACTAGCAGGGATGAGCAGTTCTTC. It yields the protein CASSTAGTSRDEQFF.

V gene TRBV9 combines with J gene TRBJ1-5, with D possibly matching TRBD1 (5 bases). Trimming shortened V by 3 bases and J by 5 bases, and 15 bases separated the two germline ends. The CDR3 extends over 15 amino acids. Per germline, CDR1 SGDLS and CDR2 YYNGEE. CDR3 protein: CASSETDNGYQPQHF. The CDR3, as DNA: TGTGCCAGCAGCGAGACGGACAATGGGTATCAGCCCCAGCATTTT.

The V call is TRBV6-4, the J call TRBJ2-2; TRBD1 matches at 7 bases. V gave up 0 bases and J gave up 1 base; unmatched junction bases: 2. This CDR3 has 16 residues. Germline values: CDR1 MRHNA, CDR2 SNTAGT. DNA for the CDR3: TGTGCCAGCAGTGACTCGAGACAGGGGAACACCGGGGAGCTGTTTTTT. Protein: CASSDSRQGNTGELFF.